Below, one TCR beta chain is given with its context. No antigen is known for it. No per-base quality is available; no much larger clone lies one base away. This specimen's treatment or condition label, interpreted: suppressive antiretroviral therapy. A pool of overlapping HIV-1 Gag 15-mer peptides was used at approximately 0.96 ug per peptide per mL for cell stimulation. Memory CD4+ T cells that did not respond, being CD40L-negative, CD69-negative and CD45RO-high, were sorted as memory populations depleted of antigen-responding cells. Participants were HIV-1-infected adults who started suppressive ART during chronic infection. For at least 4 years, the participants' plasma HIV-1 RNA had been undetectable, below 50 copies/mL. To be included, a participant needed positive CMV serology and a CD4+ T cell count above 400 cells/uL. Before stimulation, PBMCs were isolated using density centrifugation and then depleted of CD8+ T cells. For roughly 18 hours, CD8-depleted PBMCs were stimulated with anti-CD28/CD49d costimulation, a CD40-blocking antibody, and enfuvirtide, which was added to prevent new infections. Cell sorting was performed on a Beckman Coulter MoFlo Legacy or XDP sorter, and dead cells were excluded with propidium iodide. The QIAamp DNA Mini Kit was used for genomic DNA extraction from samples above one million cells, and the Quick-DNA Microprep Kit was used otherwise.

Taken from cysteine to phenylalanine, the CDR3 has 9 residues. Only the CDR3 portion is preserved as DNA: 27 bases, with reading frame beginning at the first base. The trim is 12 bases for V and 8 bases for J, with a gap of 9 bases between the germline ends. The germline V gene sets CDR1 to KGHDR and CDR2 to SFDVKD. This sample was included in a study of persistence of HIV-infected CD4 T cells (dated by TCRdb to 2019 to 2021). For context, the study as a whole: CMV- and HIV-1 Gag-responding CD4+ T cells were isolated from ART-treated individuals so that antigen-driven clonal expansion of HIV-1-infected cells could be examined. Suppressive ART had been received by participants for a median of roughly 8 years. Apart from a couple of participants who underwent leukapheresis at a single time point, peripheral blood samples of up to roughly 180 mL were collected from participants at multiple time points. Proviral sequencing was used to assess clonality among infected cells, whereas TCRbeta sequencing gauged the clonality of all cells within each sorted population. Cross-participant TCR cluster analysis included roughly 8 participants for CMV and roughly 7 participants for Gag.

Broad study findings and their caveats: Degenerate expanded CDR3beta sequences were enriched in antigen-responding cells, suggesting convergent selection of CD4+ responses to CMV and Gag. Bulk TCR analyses could not be restricted to the rare CMV-responding cells that actually carried HIV-1 proviruses. Few individuals were included in the study, and only a limited range of antigens was tested. TCRbeta richness in CMV- and Gag-responding cells was significantly lower than in anti-CD3/anti-CD28-responding cells; CMV-responding cells had higher oligoclonality than CD3/CD28-stimulated and Gag-responding cells. Within the same sorted populations, TCR oligoclonality correlated with proviral oligoclonality.

TCRbeta repertoires were sequenced from genomic DNA with the immunoSEQ hsTCRB assay version 4 in survey mode. For TCRbeta sequencing, genomic DNA was diluted to about 9.5 ng/uL, and up to roughly 1 ug was used per sample. From the authors' description of their analysis: Analysis of the TCRbeta data was done in ImmunoSeq Analyzer 3.0, and diversity was computed on productive nucleotide rearrangements. The improved Chao index was used to estimate lower-bound TCR diversity, and the Gini coefficient was used to estimate clonality using the Immunarch R package. Different nucleotide rearrangements encoding the same CDR3beta amino acid sequence were counted as distinct clonotypes. TCRbeta sequences significantly enriched in antigen-responding cells relative to anti-CD3/anti-CD28-activated cells were identified by differential abundance analysis. GLIPH2 clustered TCRs by predicted peptide-MHC specificity, both within individual participants and across merged participant data sets. Imported from immuneACCESS, the table was reduced by TCRdb to in-frame sequences with V and J called. These copies leave out some clones; in studies compared against another copy, an unresolved V gene accounts for under half, and the cause of the remainder is not known. V and J calls and clone size are given by that table; D and trimming were obtained from the DNA. The sample has tens of thousands of clones on record, about four fifths of them singletons. The leading ten clones occupy 15% to 20% of the sample.

Rearrangement joined TRBV24-1 to TRBJ1-2, with no confident D gene call. This receptor was taken from an adult woman with HIV who was CMV-seropositive. The sequencing here drew on CD4+ T cells sorted from PBMCs after approximately 19-hour stimulation, taken from a patient who received antiretroviral therapy. Read against the paper, the sample's cell subset or site label means: CD40L-CD69- CD45RO-high memory CD4 T cells not responding to Gag peptides. In nucleotide form, the sequence is TGTGCCCCTCAATTGGGCTACACCTTC. It translates as CAPQLGYTF.